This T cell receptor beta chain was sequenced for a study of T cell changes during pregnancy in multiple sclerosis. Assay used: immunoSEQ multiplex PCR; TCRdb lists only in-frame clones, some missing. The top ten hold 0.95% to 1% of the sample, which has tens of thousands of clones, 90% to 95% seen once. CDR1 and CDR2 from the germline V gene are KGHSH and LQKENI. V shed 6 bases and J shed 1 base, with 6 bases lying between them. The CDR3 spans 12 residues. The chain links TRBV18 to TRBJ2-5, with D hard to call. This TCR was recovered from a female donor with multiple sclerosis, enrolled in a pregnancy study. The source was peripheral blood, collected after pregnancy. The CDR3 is CASSPGQETQYF. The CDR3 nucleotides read TGTGCCAGCTCCCCGGGCCAAGAGACCCAGTACTTC.